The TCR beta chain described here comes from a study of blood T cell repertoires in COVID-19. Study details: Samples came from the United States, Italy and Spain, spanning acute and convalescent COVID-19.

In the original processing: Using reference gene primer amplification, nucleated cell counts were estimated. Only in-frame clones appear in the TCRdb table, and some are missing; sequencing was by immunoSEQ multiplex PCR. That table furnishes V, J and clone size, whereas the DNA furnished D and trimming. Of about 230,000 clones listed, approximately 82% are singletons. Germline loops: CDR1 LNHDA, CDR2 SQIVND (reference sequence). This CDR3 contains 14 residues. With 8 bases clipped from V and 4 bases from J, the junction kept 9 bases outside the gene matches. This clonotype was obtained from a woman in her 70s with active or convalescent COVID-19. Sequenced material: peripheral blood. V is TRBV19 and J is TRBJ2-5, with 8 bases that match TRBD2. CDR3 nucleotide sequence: TGTGCCAGTGCCCTTGGACTAGCATCAGAGACCCAGTACTTC. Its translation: CASALGLASETQYF. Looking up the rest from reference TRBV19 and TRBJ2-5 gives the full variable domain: DGGITQSPKYLFRKEGQNVTLSCEQNLNHDAMYWYRQDPGQGLRLIYYSQIVNDFQKGDIAEGYSVSREKKESFPLTVTSAQKNPTAFYLCASALGLASETQYFGPGTRLLVL.